One sample yielded the 17 T cell receptor beta chains listed below, sequenced in a study of blood T cell repertoires in COVID-19. Generated by immunoSEQ multiplex PCR, the TCRdb table keeps only in-frame clones and is missing some. Of fewer than 150,000 clones listed, less than 85% are singletons. Material: peripheral blood. All receptors come from a man aged 50 to 60 with acute or convalescent COVID-19.

The gene calls are TRBV7-8 and TRBJ1-1; TRBD1 matches at 8 bases. Germline V gene data show CDR1 as SGHVS and CDR2 as FQNEAQ. Trimming took 4 bases from V and 1 from J; bases not matched to a gene: 5. The CDR3 spans 15 residues. CDR3 nucleotides: TGTGCCAGCAGCTCCCGGACAGGGAGGAACACTGAAGCTTTCTTT. Translation gives CASSSRTGRNTEAFF. The full variable domain, with the rest looked up from reference TRBV7-8 and TRBJ1-1, is GAGVSQSPRYKVAKRGQDVALRCDPISGHVSLFWYQQALGQGPEFLTYFQNEAQLDKSGLPSDRFFAERPEGSVSTLKIQRTQQEDSAVYLCASSSRTGRNTEAFFGQGTRLTVV.

The V call is TRBV3-1 (or the pseudogene TRBV3-2), the J call TRBJ2-5; the match to TRBD1 covers 8 bases. The V segment lost 8 bases and the J segment 1 base; nucleotides outside the gene matches: 6. The CDR3 totals 14 residues. Germline CDR1 LGHDT, CDR2 YNNKEL (reference sequence). CDR3 sequence (DNA): TGTGCCAGCGGTGACAGGGGTTCCCAAGAGACCCAGTACTTC. Protein product: CASGDRGSQETQYF.

The chain joins TRBV7-9 to TRBJ2-5, with TRBD2 matching 9 bases. The CDR3 is made up of 16 amino acids. The germline V gene encodes CDR1 SEHNR and CDR2 FQNEAQ (reference sequence). V was pared by 5 bases and J by 4 bases, with 11 bases of the junction left unmatched. The CDR3 region is CASSPTRSSGIETQYF. The CDR3 nucleotides read TGTGCCAGCAGCCCCACACGGTCTAGCGGGATAGAGACCCAGTACTTC.

This rearrangement joins TRBV9 to TRBJ1-2; 9 bases agree with TRBD1. CDR1 SGDLS and CDR2 YYNGEE come from the germline V gene. V lost 5 bases and J lost 5; bases outside the gene matches: 4. The CDR3 consists of 13 residues. The CDR3 sequence: CASRPTGGYGYTF. Here the CDR3 DNA reads TGTGCCAGCAGACCGACAGGGGGATATGGCTACACCTTC.

This sequence joins TRBV3-1 (or the pseudogene TRBV3-2) and TRBJ2-5, with 15 bases aligning to TRBD2. The germline V gene encodes CDR1 LGHDT and CDR2 YNNKEL (reference sequence). Germline trimming cut 0 bases from V and 5 bases from J; bases unmatched to any gene: 7. The CDR3 is 18 residues long. In DNA form, the CDR3 reads TGTGCCAGCAGCCAAGACCCGGGACTAGCGGGAGGAGCCGAGACCCAGTACTTC. Translation: CASSQDPGLAGGAETQYF.

The chain joins TRBV28 to TRBJ2-7, with D perhaps matching TRBD2 (5 bases). Trimming removed 7 bases at V and 3 bases at J, with 13 bases between. CDR3 length: 13 amino acids. Germline CDR1 reads MDHEN; CDR2 reads SYDVKM. The CDR3: CASTIQRGYEQYF. The CDR3 region has the DNA TGTGCCAGCACTATACAACGGGGCTACGAGCAGTACTTC.

This clone was seen just once. The chain uses TRBV24-1 and TRBJ2-3; tentative D call: TRBD1 (5 bases). Trimming left V 9 bases short and J 2 bases short, with 17 bases between. CDR1 and CDR2 from the germline V gene are KGHDR and SFDVKD. This CDR3 is built from 15 residues. CDR3 nucleotides: TGTGCCACCGGCGTCCAGGGTGGGTACACAGATACGCAGTATTTT. Translated: CATGVQGGYTDTQYF.

The V and J genes are TRBV4-2 and TRBJ1-6, with no clear D. This CDR3 is built from 13 residues. Germline loops: CDR1 LGHNA, CDR2 YNFKEQ. V lost 6 bases and J lost 6, with 9 bases in between. CDR3 sequence reads: CASSWAGNSPLHF. CDR3 nucleotides: TGTGCCAGCAGTTGGGCAGGTAATTCACCCCTCCACTTT.

The chain links TRBV6-2 or TRBV6-3 to TRBJ2-2; 9 positions match TRBD1. The V gene end was trimmed by 6 bases and the J gene end by 3 bases; junction bases not matched to a gene: 5. Germline values: CDR1 MNHEY, CDR2 SVGEGT. This CDR3 comprises 15 residues. The CDR3 spells CASSLGQGYTGELFF. As DNA, the CDR3 is TGTGCCAGCAGCTTAGGACAGGGGTACACCGGGGAGCTGTTTTTT.

The chain employs TRBV24-1 and TRBJ2-1, with 12 bases matching TRBD1. V shed 5 bases, J shed 8 bases, and the junction held 15 bases outside the gene matches. There are 18 residues in the CDR3. Germline V CDR1 and CDR2: KGHDR, SFDVKD. The CDR3 DNA reads TGTGCCACCAGTGCCCCGGGACAGGGGGCGTGGGTTGAGGATGAGCAGTTCTTC. Its protein is CATSAPGQGAWVEDEQFF.

CDR3 amino acids: CASSQRGLAALNEQFF. In nucleotides, the CDR3 is TGCGCCAGCAGCCAGAGGGGACTAGCGGCATTGAATGAGCAGTTCTTC. The gene calls are TRBV4-1 and TRBJ2-1; TRBD2 matches 11 bases. This CDR3 has 16 residues. The germline V gene encodes CDR1 MGHRA and CDR2 YSYEKL. V was clipped by 3 bases and J by 7 bases; unmatched bases: 8.

The chain recombines TRBV5-5 with TRBJ1-3; D possibly corresponds to TRBD1 (6 bases). V lost 2 bases and J 0 bases, leaving 9 bases between the germline ends. The CDR3 is made up of 15 amino acids. Germline CDR1 reads SGHKS; CDR2 reads YYEKEE (reference sequence). This chain's CDR3 is CASSFLDSSGNTIYF. The CDR3 DNA sequence: TGTGCCAGCAGCTTTTTGGACAGCTCTGGAAACACCATATATTTT.

The V gene is TRBV28, the J gene TRBJ1-3; the D is unclear. The CDR3 is made up of 12 amino acids. The germline V and J ends were trimmed by 2 bases and 4 bases, with 3 bases remaining between them. The germline V gene encodes CDR1 MDHEN and CDR2 SYDVKM. In DNA, the CDR3 is TGTGCCAGCAGTTTACTGGGAAACACCATATATTTT. This encodes CASSLLGNTIYF.

This sequence joins TRBV27 and TRBJ2-7; D gene unclear. This CDR3 contains 14 residues. The ends were cut back, 6 bases at V and 0 bases at J, with 12 bases in the middle. Germline CDR1 is MNHEY and CDR2 is SMNVEV (reference sequence). The CDR3 nucleotides read TGTGCCAGCAGAAGAACTCCGAACTCCTACGAGCAGTACTTC. It encodes CASRRTPNSYEQYF.

The chain links TRBV28 to TRBJ1-1; TRBD1 agrees at 8 bases. CDR1 is MDHEN, CDR2 SYDVKM, per germline. The ends lost 0 bases at V and 4 bases at J; junction bases unmatched: 4. The CDR3 runs 15 residues. The CDR3 DNA sequence: TGTGCCAGCAGTTTATGGGACAGGGAGGGCACTGAAGCTTTCTTT. Its protein is CASSLWDREGTEAFF.

The rearrangement links TRBV11-2 to TRBJ2-5; TRBD2 agrees at 8 bases. Germline V gene data show CDR1 as SGHAT and CDR2 as FQNNGV. After removal of 0 bases from V and 2 bases from J, the junction contained 8 bases not matched to a gene. This CDR3 has 17 residues. The CDR3 sequence: CASSLEQREMAQETQYF. CDR3 bases: TGTGCCAGCAGCTTAGAACAGCGGGAGATGGCTCAAGAGACCCAGTACTTC.

This clone was picked up a small number of times. The V call is TRBV19, the J call TRBJ2-1; D perhaps matches TRBD1 (6 bases). V was clipped by 5 bases and J by 0 bases, with 11 bases between them. The CDR3 contains 15 residues. Germline values: CDR1 LNHDA, CDR2 SQIVND (reference sequence). CDR3 amino acids: CASSHDRFSYNEQFF. The DNA for the CDR3 is TGTGCCAGTAGTCACGACAGGTTCTCCTACAATGAGCAGTTCTTC. Full variable domain (missing parts from reference TRBV19 and TRBJ2-1): DGGITQSPKYLFRKEGQNVTLSCEQNLNHDAMYWYRQDPGQGLRLIYYSQIVNDFQKGDIAEGYSVSREKKESFPLTVTSAQKNPTAFYLCASSHDRFSYNEQFFGPGTRLTVL.